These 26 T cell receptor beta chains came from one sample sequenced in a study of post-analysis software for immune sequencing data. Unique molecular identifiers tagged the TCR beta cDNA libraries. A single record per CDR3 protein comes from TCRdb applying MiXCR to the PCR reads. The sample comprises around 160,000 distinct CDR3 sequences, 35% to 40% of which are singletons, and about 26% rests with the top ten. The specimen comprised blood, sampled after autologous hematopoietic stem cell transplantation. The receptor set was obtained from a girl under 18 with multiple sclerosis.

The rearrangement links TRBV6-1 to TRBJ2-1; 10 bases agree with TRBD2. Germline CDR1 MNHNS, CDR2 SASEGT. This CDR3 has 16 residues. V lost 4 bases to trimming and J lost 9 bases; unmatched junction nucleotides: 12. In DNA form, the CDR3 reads TGTGCCAGCAGTGGCGCGCGGCTAGCGGGAGTCGGTGAGCAGTTCTTC. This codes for CASSGARLAGVGEQFF.

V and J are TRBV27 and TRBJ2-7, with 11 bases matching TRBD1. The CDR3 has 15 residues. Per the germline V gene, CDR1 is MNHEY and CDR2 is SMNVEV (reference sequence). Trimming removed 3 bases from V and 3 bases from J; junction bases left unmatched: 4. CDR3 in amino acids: CASSFGTGGLYEQYF. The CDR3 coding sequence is TGTGCCAGCAGTTTCGGGACAGGGGGTCTCTACGAGCAGTACTTC.

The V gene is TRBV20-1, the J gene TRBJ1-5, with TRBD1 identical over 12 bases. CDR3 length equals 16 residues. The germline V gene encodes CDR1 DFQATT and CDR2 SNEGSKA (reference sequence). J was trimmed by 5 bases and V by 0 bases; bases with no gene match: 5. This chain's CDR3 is CSAREWDRGPDQPQHF. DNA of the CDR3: TGCAGTGCTAGAGAATGGGACAGGGGGCCTGATCAGCCCCAGCATTTT.

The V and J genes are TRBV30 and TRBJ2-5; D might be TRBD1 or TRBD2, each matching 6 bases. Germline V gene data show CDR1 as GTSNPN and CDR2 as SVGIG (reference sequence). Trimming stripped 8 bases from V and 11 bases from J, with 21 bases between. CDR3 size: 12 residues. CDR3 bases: TGTGCCAGGGGGGTAGGGGTTACGGAGCAGTACTTC. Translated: CARGVGVTEQYF.

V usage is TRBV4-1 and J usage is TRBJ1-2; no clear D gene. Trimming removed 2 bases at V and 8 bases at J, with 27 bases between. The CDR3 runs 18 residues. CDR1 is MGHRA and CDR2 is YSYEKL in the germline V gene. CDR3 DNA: TGCGCCAGCAGCCAATTCACCGAGGGCTCTATGGCGTCGGGAGGCTACACCTTC. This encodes CASSQFTEGSMASGGYTF.

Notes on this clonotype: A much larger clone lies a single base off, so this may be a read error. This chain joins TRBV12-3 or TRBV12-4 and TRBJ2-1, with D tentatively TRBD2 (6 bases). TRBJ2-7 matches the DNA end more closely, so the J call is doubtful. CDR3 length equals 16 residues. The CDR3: CASSWAGPLTYNEQYF. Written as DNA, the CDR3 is TGTGCCAGCAGTTGGGCGGGACCCCTCACCTACAATGAGCAGTACTTC.

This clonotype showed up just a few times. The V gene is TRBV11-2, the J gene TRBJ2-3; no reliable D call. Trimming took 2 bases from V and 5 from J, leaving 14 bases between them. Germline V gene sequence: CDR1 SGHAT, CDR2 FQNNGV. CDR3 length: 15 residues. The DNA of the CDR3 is TGTGCCAGCAGCTTAATCGTTTTAGCAAAAGATACGCAGTATTTT. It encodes CASSLIVLAKDTQYF.

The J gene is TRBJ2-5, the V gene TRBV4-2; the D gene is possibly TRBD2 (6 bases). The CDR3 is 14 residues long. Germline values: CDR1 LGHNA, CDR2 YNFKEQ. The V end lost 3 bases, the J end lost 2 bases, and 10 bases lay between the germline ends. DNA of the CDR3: TGTGCCAGCAGCCATAGGGACTTGCAAGAGACCCAGTACTTC. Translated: CASSHRDLQETQYF.

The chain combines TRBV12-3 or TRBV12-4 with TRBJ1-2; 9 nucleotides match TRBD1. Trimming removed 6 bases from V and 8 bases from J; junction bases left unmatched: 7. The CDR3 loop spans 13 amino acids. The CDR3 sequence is CASSRDRAGGYTF. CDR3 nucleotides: TGTGCCAGCAGCCGGGACAGGGCGGGGGGCTACACCTTC.

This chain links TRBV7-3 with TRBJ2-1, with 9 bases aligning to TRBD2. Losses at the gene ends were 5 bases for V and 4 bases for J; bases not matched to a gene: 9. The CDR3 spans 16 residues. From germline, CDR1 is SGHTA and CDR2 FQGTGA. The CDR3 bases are TGTGCCAGCAGCCCCGAGGGCGGGGGGGCTTACAATGAGCAGTTCTTC. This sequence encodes CASSPEGGGAYNEQFF.

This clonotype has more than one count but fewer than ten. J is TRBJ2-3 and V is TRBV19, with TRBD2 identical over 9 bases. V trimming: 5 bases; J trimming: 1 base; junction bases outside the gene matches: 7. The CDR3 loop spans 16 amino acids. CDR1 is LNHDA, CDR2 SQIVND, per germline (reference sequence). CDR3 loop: CASSPKTSGGTDTQYF. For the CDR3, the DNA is TGTGCCAGTAGTCCAAAGACTAGCGGAGGCACAGATACGCAGTATTTT.

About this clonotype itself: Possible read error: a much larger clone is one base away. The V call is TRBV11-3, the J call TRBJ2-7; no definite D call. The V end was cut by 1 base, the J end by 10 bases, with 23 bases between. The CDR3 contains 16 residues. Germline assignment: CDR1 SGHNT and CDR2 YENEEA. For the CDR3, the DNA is TGTGCCAGCAGCTTAGTTCGGACCCGAGGTCAAGAGTCCCAGTACTTC. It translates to CASSLVRTRGQESQYF.

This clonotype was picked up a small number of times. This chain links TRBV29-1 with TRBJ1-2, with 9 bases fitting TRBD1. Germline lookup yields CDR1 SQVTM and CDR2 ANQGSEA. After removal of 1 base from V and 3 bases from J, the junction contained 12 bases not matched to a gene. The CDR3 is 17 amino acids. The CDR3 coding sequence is TGCAGCGTTGAAGGTCCCGGGACAGGGACGTATGACTATGGCTACACCTTC. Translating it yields CSVEGPGTGTYDYGYTF.

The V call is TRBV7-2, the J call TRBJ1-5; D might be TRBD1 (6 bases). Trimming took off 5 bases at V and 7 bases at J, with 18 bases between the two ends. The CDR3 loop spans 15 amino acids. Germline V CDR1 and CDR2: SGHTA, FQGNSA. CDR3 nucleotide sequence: TGTGCCAGCAGCCCTGAATTGCAGGGGAGGCAGCCCCAGCATTTT. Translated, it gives CASSPELQGRQPQHF.

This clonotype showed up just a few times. The CDR3 protein is CASSVYLAGVSYNEQFF. The DNA of the CDR3 is TGTGCCAGCAGCGTATATCTAGCGGGAGTATCCTACAATGAGCAGTTCTTC. The J gene is TRBJ2-1, the V gene TRBV9; TRBD2 matches at 10 bases. The CDR3 runs to 17 residues. The junction had 5 bases not matched to a gene; V was cut back by 1 base and J by 1 base. Germline CDR1 reads SGDLS; CDR2 reads YYNGEE.

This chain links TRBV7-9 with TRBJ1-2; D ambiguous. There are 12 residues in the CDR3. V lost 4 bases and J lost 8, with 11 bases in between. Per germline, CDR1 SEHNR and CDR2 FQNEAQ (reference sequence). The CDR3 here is CASSSKAEGYTF. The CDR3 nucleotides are TGTGCCAGCAGCTCTAAGGCGGAAGGCTACACCTTC.

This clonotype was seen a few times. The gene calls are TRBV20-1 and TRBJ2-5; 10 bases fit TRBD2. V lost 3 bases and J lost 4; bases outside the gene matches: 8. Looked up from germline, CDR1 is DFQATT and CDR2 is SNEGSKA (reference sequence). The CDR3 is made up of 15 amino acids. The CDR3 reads CSASGLAGVGETQYF. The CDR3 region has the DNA TGCAGTGCTAGTGGGCTAGCGGGAGTTGGAGAGACCCAGTACTTC.

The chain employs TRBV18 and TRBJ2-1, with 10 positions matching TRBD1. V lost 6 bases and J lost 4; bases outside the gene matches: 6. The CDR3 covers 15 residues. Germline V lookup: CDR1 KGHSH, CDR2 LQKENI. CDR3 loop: CASSRGTGEYNEQFF. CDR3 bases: TGTGCCAGCTCGCGCGGGACAGGGGAGTACAATGAGCAGTTCTTC.

The CDR3 region has the DNA TGTGCCAGCAGCCGGACACATAACTACGAGCAGTACTTC. This translates into CASSRTHNYEQYF. V and J are TRBV4-2 and TRBJ2-7; TRBD1 is a possible D gene (5 bases). CDR1 LGHNA and CDR2 YNFKEQ come from the germline V gene. The CDR3 loop spans 13 amino acids. V lost 4 bases and J 3 bases, leaving 10 bases between the germline ends.

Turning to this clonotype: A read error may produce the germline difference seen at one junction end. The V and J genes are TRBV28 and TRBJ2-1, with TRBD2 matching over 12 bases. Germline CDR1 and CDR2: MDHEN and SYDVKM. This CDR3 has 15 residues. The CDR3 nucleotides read TGTGCCAGCAGCCTTGGACTAGCGGGGTACAATGGGCAGTTCTTC. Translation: CASSLGLAGYNGQFF. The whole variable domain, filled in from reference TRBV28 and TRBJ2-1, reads DVKVTQSSRYLVKRTGEKVFLECVQDMDHENMFWYRQDPGLGLRLIYFSYDVKMKEKGDIPEGYSVSREKKERFSLILESASTNQTSMYLCASSLGLAGYNGQFFGPGTRLTVL.

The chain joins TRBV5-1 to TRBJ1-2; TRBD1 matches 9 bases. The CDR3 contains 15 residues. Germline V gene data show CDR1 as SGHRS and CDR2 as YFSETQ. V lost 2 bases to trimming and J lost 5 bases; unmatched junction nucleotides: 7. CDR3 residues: CASSLTGTGYYGYTF. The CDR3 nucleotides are TGCGCCAGCAGCTTAACCGGGACAGGGTATTATGGCTACACCTTC. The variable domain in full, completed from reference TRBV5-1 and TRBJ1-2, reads KAGVTQTPRYLIKTRGQQVTLSCSPISGHRSVSWYQQTPGQGLQFLFEYFSETQRNKGNFPGRFSGRQFSNSRSEMNVSTLELGDSALYLCASSLTGTGYYGYTFGSGTRLTVV.

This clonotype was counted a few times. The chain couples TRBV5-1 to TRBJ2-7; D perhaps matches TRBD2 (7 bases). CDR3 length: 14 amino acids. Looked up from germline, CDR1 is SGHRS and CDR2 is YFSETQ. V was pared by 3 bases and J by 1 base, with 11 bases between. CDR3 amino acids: CASSWGGTSYEQYF. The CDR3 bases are TGCGCCAGCAGCTGGGGGGGGACATCCTACGAGCAGTACTTC.

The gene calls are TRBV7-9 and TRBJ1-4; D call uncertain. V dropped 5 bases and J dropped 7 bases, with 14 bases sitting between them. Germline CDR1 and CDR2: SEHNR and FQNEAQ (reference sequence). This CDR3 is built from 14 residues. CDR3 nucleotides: TGTGCCAGCAGCGATGAGGGCCTCAGTGAAAAACTGTTTTTT. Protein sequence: CASSDEGLSEKLFF.

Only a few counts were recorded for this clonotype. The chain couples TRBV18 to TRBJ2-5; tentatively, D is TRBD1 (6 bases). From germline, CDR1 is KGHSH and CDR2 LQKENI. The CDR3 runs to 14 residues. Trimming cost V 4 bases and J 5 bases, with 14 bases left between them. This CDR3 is CASSRTGPRETQYF. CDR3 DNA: TGTGCCAGCTCACGCACAGGGCCCCGGGAGACCCAGTACTTC.

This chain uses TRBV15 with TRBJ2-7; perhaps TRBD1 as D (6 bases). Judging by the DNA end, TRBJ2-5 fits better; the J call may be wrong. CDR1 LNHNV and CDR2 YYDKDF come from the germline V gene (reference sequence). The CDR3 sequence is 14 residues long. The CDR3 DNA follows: TGTGCCACCAGCAGAGATAATACAGGGGAGACCCAGTACTTC. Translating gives CATSRDNTGETQYF.

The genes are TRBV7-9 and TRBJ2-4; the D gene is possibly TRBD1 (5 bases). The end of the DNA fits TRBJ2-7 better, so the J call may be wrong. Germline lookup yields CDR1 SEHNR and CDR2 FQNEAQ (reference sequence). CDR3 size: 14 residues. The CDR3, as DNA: TGTGCCAGCAGCTTCCAGGGCTCTTGGGACGAGCAGTACTTC. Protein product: CASSFQGSWDEQYF.